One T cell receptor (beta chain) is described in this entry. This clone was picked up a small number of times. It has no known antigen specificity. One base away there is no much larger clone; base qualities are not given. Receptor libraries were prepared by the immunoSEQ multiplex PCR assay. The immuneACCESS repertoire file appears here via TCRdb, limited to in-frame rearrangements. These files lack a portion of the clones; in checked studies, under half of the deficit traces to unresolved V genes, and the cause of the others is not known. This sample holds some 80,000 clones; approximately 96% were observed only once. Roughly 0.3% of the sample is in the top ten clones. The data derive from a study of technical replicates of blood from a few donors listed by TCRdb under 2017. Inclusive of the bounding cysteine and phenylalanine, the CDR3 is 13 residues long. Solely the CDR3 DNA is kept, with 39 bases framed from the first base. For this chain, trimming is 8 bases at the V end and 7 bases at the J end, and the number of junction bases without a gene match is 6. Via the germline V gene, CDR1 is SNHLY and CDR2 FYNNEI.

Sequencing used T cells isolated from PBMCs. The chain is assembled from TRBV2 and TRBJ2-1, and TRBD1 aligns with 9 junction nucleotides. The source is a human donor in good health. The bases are TGTGCCAGCGTCCCGGGACAGGGAAATGAGCAGTTCTTC. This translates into CASVPGQGNEQFF. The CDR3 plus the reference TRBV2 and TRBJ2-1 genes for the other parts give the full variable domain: EPEVTQTPSHQVTQMGQEVILRCVPISNHLYFYWYRQILGQKVEFLVSFYNNEISEKSEIFDDQFSVERPDGSNFTLKIRSTKLEDSAMYFCASVPGQGNEQFFGPGTRLTVL.